These 17 T cell receptor beta chains were sequenced from one sample in a study of T cell repertoires in cytomegalovirus infection. TCRdb reprocessed the reads with MiXCR, giving one entry per CDR3 protein. Of about 260,000 distinct CDR3 sequences detected, 9.1% appear once; the ten largest clones hold around 15%. Source material: PBMCs. These receptors were taken from a human donor in good health (CMV status not recorded). Some clones in this sample may be carry-over from other donors' samples.

This clonotype was detected ten times or more. As DNA, the CDR3 is TGTGCCAGCAGCCAAGAAGGGAGTAGCGGGGGGGCGGAAGAGACCCAGTACTTC. This gives the protein CASSQEGSSGGAEETQYF. J is TRBJ2-5 and V is TRBV3-1, with 11 bases lining up with TRBD2. The germline V gene has CDR1 LGHDT and CDR2 YNNKEL (reference sequence). The J segment lost 3 bases and the V segment lost 0 bases, leaving 9 bases of the junction unmatched. The CDR3 runs 18 residues.

There are many counts of this clonotype. The chain has TRBV7-2 and TRBJ2-3, with 8 positions matching TRBD1. Losses at the gene ends were 0 bases for V and 2 bases for J; bases not matched to a gene: 7. This CDR3 is 17 amino acids long. The V gene's germline CDR1 is SGHTA and CDR2 FQGNSA. The CDR3 nucleotides are TGTGCCAGCAGCTTAGCAGCAGGGGGCATAACCACAGATACGCAGTATTTT. Protein sequence: CASSLAAGGITTDTQYF.

As for this clonotype: One end of the junction varies from germline; a read error may be responsible. This chain uses TRBV7-2 with TRBJ1-1, with 9 bases lining up with TRBD1. There are 15 residues in the CDR3. The V gene's germline CDR1 is SGHTA and CDR2 FQGNSA. CDR3 in DNA: TGTGCCAGCAGACCCCAACAGGGGGCTGGCACTGAAGCTTTCTTC. This codes for CASRPQQGAGTEAFF.

With regard to this clonotype: This could be a read error, since a much larger clone is one nucleotide away. The chain uses TRBV7-8 and TRBJ2-1, with D maybe TRBD2 (5 bases). This CDR3 comprises 16 residues. Germline V gene lookup returns CDR1 SGHVS and CDR2 FQNEAQ. CDR3 region: CASGLMSGITYNEQFF. The CDR3 region has the DNA TGTGCCAGCGGCTTAATGTCCGGGATAACGTACAATGAGCAGTTCTTC. The whole variable domain, remainder taken from reference TRBV7-8 and TRBJ2-1, is GAGVSQSPRYKVAKRGQDVALRCDPISGHVSLFWYQQALGQGPEFLTYFQNEAQLDKSGLPSDRFFAERPEGSVSTLKIQRTQQEDSAVYLCASGLMSGITYNEQFFGPGTRLTVL.

This clonotype was seen repeatedly, ten times or more. V and J are TRBV12-3 or TRBV12-4 and TRBJ1-5; D unresolved. V was pared by 2 bases and J by 6 bases, with 8 bases between. The CDR3 covers 13 residues. The CDR3 nucleotides read TGTGCCAGCAGTTTACGGTGGGGTCAGCCCCAGCATTTT. As protein: CASSLRWGQPQHF.

This clonotype has a count of ten or more. As DNA, the CDR3 is TGTGCCAGCAGTTTAACGGGACCCCAGAAGACCCAGTACTTC. This translates into CASSLTGPQKTQYF. V gene TRBV28 combines with J gene TRBJ2-5; D may match TRBD1 or TRBD2 (5 bases each). The V end lost 2 bases, the J end lost 6 bases, and 13 bases lay between the germline ends. CDR1 and CDR2 from the germline V gene are MDHEN and SYDVKM. The CDR3 loop spans 14 amino acids.

The table lists this clonotype with a few counts. The chain combines TRBV15 with TRBJ1-4; D is unresolved. Trimming removed 0 bases from V and 7 bases from J, with 18 bases in between. Per germline, CDR1 LNHNV and CDR2 YYDKDF (reference sequence). The CDR3 runs to 17 residues. The CDR3 is CATSRDQRFGFSEKLFF. CDR3 DNA sequence: TGTGCCACCAGCAGAGACCAGAGGTTTGGGTTTAGTGAAAAACTGTTTTTT.

This clonotype was counted only a few times. The chain has TRBV20-1 and TRBJ2-1; 7 nucleotides match TRBD2. The CDR3 extends over 15 amino acids. The ends lost 0 bases at V and 5 bases at J; junction bases unmatched: 7. Germline V gene lookup returns CDR1 DFQATT and CDR2 SNEGSKA (reference sequence). CDR3 residues: CSAREGSGTNNEQFF. For the CDR3, the DNA is TGCAGTGCTAGAGAAGGCTCCGGGACTAACAATGAGCAGTTCTTC.

This chain connects TRBV12-3 or TRBV12-4 to TRBJ1-6, with D possibly TRBD1 on 6 matching bases. CDR3 size: 13 residues. Trimming stripped 5 bases from V and 5 bases from J, with 7 bases between. CDR3 in DNA: TGTGCCAGCAGTCAGGGGAATAATTCACCCCTCCACTTT. The encoded protein is CASSQGNNSPLHF.

The J gene is TRBJ1-5, the V gene TRBV28; 8 bases are a match to TRBD1. Germline V lookup: CDR1 MDHEN, CDR2 SYDVKM. V trimming: 5 bases; J trimming: 2 bases; junction bases outside the gene matches: 14. This CDR3 region has 18 residues. DNA of the CDR3: TGTGCCAGCAGTCACGGAACATCAGGGGGCAGGGGCAATCAGCCCCAGCATTTT. Translating it yields CASSHGTSGGRGNQPQHF.

The chain carries TRBV28 and TRBJ1-1, with TRBD1 matching 12 bases. This CDR3 comprises 18 residues. V shed 0 bases, J shed 4 bases, and the junction held 9 bases outside the gene matches. Per germline, CDR1 MDHEN and CDR2 SYDVKM. CDR3 in DNA: TGTGCCAGCAGTTTATGGATAACGGGACAGGGGGCAGGCACTGAAGCTTTCTTT. Protein product: CASSLWITGQGAGTEAFF.

This clonotype was observed a handful of times. This chain links TRBV20-1 with TRBJ2-1; 11 bases agree with TRBD2. The length of the CDR3 is 14 residues. The germline V gene encodes CDR1 DFQATT and CDR2 SNEGSKA (reference sequence). V was pared by 3 bases and J by 6 bases, with 4 bases of the junction left unmatched. The CDR3 loop is CSARTSGVGNEQFF. The CDR3, as DNA: TGCAGTGCTAGGACTAGCGGGGTTGGCAATGAGCAGTTCTTC.

This chain connects TRBV9 to TRBJ2-7, with a possible D match to TRBD2 (5 bases). Germline lookup yields CDR1 SGDLS and CDR2 YYNGEE. There are 14 residues in the CDR3. Trimming took off 0 bases at V and 5 bases at J, with 12 bases between the two ends. CDR3 residues: CASSVDIGIHEQYF. CDR3 nucleotides: TGTGCCAGCAGCGTAGATATCGGGATCCACGAGCAGTACTTC.

This clonotype was found a few times. The V and J genes are TRBV20-1 and TRBJ2-3; D is ambiguous. The CDR3 runs 13 residues. The germline V gene has CDR1 DFQATT and CDR2 SNEGSKA (reference sequence). The V gene lost 3 bases and the J gene lost 6 bases, with 13 bases spanning the gap. In nucleotides, the CDR3 is TGCAGTGCTAGGACACCTACTTTGGATACGCAGTATTTT. Amino acid sequence: CSARTPTLDTQYF.

As regards this clonotype: A read error is possible here, since a much larger clone lies one base away. V is TRBV7-2 and J is TRBJ2-2; D gene unclear. The CDR3 is 14 amino acids. Germline assignment: CDR1 SGHTA and CDR2 FQGNSA. This chain's CDR3 is CSSSPGTLTGELFF. The CDR3 bases are TGTTCCAGCAGCCCAGGAACCCTTACCGGGGAGCTGTTTTTT.

This clonotype was seen a handful of times. The chain carries TRBV6-1 and TRBJ2-5; D possibly corresponds to TRBD1 (6 bases). This CDR3 comprises 14 residues. From germline, CDR1 is MNHNS and CDR2 SASEGT. Trimming removed 6 bases from V and 3 bases from J, with 14 bases in between. As DNA, the CDR3 is TGTGCCAGCAGACAAACAGGGTTGGAAGAGACCCAGTACTTC. Its translation is CASRQTGLEETQYF.

The V call is TRBV11-2, the J call TRBJ2-1; D is possibly TRBD1 or TRBD2 (6 bases each). Trimming cost V 0 bases and J 5 bases, with 17 bases left between them. Germline-derived CDR1 and CDR2 are SGHAT and FQNNGV. This CDR3 contains 17 residues. CDR3 in DNA: TGTGCCAGCAGCTTAGAGGTGGCAGGGGAGGTCCACAATGAGCAGTTCTTC. Protein product: CASSLEVAGEVHNEQFF.